A single sample is the source of the 20 T cell receptor beta chains below, sequenced in a study of blood T cells in healthy people across ages. A second PCR of about 6 to 11 cycles used a sample-barcoded 5' primer and a J-beta primer mix. From the 5' RACE reads, TCRdb called clonotypes with MiXCR, one entry per CDR3 protein. The table lists hundreds of thousands of distinct CDR3 sequences, about 62% of them singletons, with 22% in the top ten. What was sequenced was blood. The receptors originated from a young man in good health.

The V call is TRBV5-6, the J call TRBJ2-6; D gene uncertain. The V and J ends lost 6 bases and 2 bases respectively, with 6 bases between them. Germline lookup yields CDR1 SGHDT and CDR2 YYEEEE. The CDR3 consists of 13 residues. The CDR3 region has the DNA TGTGCCAGCAACTTAGCTGGGGCCAACGTCCTGACTTTC. Encoded protein: CASNLAGANVLTF.

CDR3 nucleotides: TGTGCCAGCTCTCCAGGGGCGAAGACCCAGTACTTC. Protein product: CASSPGAKTQYF. This chain joins TRBV18 and TRBJ2-7; tentative D call: TRBD1 (6 bases). The J call may be mistaken, given a closer DNA end match to TRBJ2-5. Germline CDR1 and CDR2: KGHSH and LQKENI. This CDR3 has 12 residues.

This clonotype was detected only once. The chain is built from TRBV20-1 and TRBJ2-6; a weak D match, TRBD1 (6 bases). The germline gives CDR1 DFQATT, CDR2 SNEGSKA (reference sequence). Deletions cut 0 bases from V and 2 bases from J, with 11 bases between. The CDR3 sequence is 16 residues long. The CDR3 loop reads CSARDPGQPGANVLTF. The CDR3 nucleotides are TGCAGTGCTAGAGATCCCGGACAGCCTGGGGCCAACGTCCTGACTTTC.

This chain joins TRBV7-9 and TRBJ2-1, with D unresolved. Germline V gene data show CDR1 as SEHNR and CDR2 as FQNEAQ (reference sequence). V dropped 1 base and J dropped 5 bases, with 12 bases sitting between them. The CDR3 covers 15 residues. The CDR3 region is CASSLGLVSNNEQFF. CDR3 sequence (DNA): TGTGCCAGCAGCTTAGGTCTAGTTTCAAACAATGAGCAGTTCTTC.

The chain combines TRBV6-6 with TRBJ2-5; TRBD2 matches at 9 bases. The germline V gene has CDR1 MNHNY and CDR2 SVGAGI (reference sequence). With V trimmed by 6 bases and J by 7 bases, 9 bases remained unmatched. The CDR3 sequence is 14 residues long. CDR3 DNA: TGTGCCAGCAGCCCCGAGCGGGAGGATTGGACCCAGTACTTC. Its protein product is CASSPEREDWTQYF.

The CDR3 loop reads CSVESPATPEAFF. CDR3 DNA: TGCAGCGTTGAGAGTCCGGCGACCCCTGAAGCTTTCTTT. The rearrangement joins TRBV29-1 to TRBJ1-1; D not resolved. The V end lost 3 bases, the J end lost 6 bases, and 14 bases lay between the germline ends. The CDR3 extends over 13 amino acids. The germline V gene encodes CDR1 SQVTM and CDR2 ANQGSEA.

CDR3 nucleotide sequence: TGTGCCAGCAGCCTCCCCTACCCAGATACGCAGTATTTT. Its protein product is CASSLPYPDTQYF. The rearrangement joins TRBV6-6 to TRBJ2-3; D remains unclear. Trimming took 6 bases from V and 4 from J, leaving 11 bases between them. Germline CDR1 reads MNHNY; CDR2 reads SVGAGI (reference sequence). The CDR3 contains 13 residues.

There are a few counts of this clonotype. This chain uses TRBV5-1 with TRBJ2-4; 8 bases are shared with TRBD2. This CDR3 has 13 residues. Germline loops: CDR1 SGHRS, CDR2 YFSETQ. After removal of 2 bases from V and 13 bases from J, the junction contained 8 bases not matched to a gene. The CDR3 loop is CASSFDRAGEQYF. The CDR3 DNA is TGCGCCAGCAGCTTTGACAGAGCGGGGGAGCAGTACTTC. Combining the CDR3 with reference TRBV5-1 and TRBJ2-4 gives the whole variable domain KAGVTQTPRYLIKTRGQQVTLSCSPISGHRSVSWYQQTPGQGLQFLFEYFSETQRNKGNFPGRFSGRQFSNSRSEMNVSTLELGDSALYLCASSFDRAGEQYFGAGTRLSVL.

This clonotype was detected a few times. V gene TRBV6-5 combines with J gene TRBJ1-2, with D perhaps TRBD1 (5 bases). The length of the CDR3 is 16 residues. Germline assignment: CDR1 MNHEY and CDR2 SVGAGI. The V gene lost 2 bases and the J gene lost 7 bases, with 20 bases spanning the gap. In DNA, the CDR3 is TGTGCCAGCAGTTACGTAGTTGGGGCAGAACTGGGTGGCTACACCTTC. Amino acid sequence: CASSYVVGAELGGYTF.

The chain links TRBV20-1 to TRBJ2-1; D is perhaps TRBD2 (6 bases). V was shortened by 6 bases and J by 9 bases, with 12 bases between the two germline ends. Germline V gene data show CDR1 as DFQATT and CDR2 as SNEGSKA (reference sequence). This CDR3 is built from 11 residues. DNA for the CDR3: TGCAGTGCGCCTACTAGCTTTGAGCAGTTCTTC. Translating gives CSAPTSFEQFF.

The chain recombines TRBV10-1 with TRBJ1-2; D gene ambiguous. Trimming removed 3 bases at V and 3 bases at J, with 8 bases between. Germline V CDR1 and CDR2: WNHNN, SYGVQD (reference sequence). The CDR3 is 13 residues long. CDR3 bases: TGCGCCAGCAGTGATTCAGTGTACTATGGCTACACCTTC. Amino acids: CASSDSVYYGYTF.

The chain is built from TRBV19 and TRBJ2-7, with TRBD1 as a possible D gene (6 bases). The CDR3 consists of 15 residues. Trimming shortened V by 5 bases and J by 3 bases, and 17 bases separated the two germline ends. CDR1 LNHDA and CDR2 SQIVND come from the germline V gene (reference sequence). The DNA of the CDR3 is TGTGCCAGTAGTCTCGGACGGACAGCAAACTACGAGCAGTACTTC. Its protein is CASSLGRTANYEQYF.

This clonotype was detected a few times. This chain joins TRBV7-2 and TRBJ2-7, with TRBD1 as a possible D gene (5 bases). Germline V CDR1 and CDR2: SGHTA, FQGNSA. V lost 5 bases and J lost 3, with 11 bases in between. This CDR3 region has 13 residues. This chain's CDR3 is CASSRGPGYEQYF. CDR3 coding DNA: TGTGCCAGCAGCAGGGGCCCTGGCTACGAGCAGTACTTC.

V is TRBV20-1 and J is TRBJ2-3; possibly TRBD2 for D (6 bases). The germline V gene has CDR1 DFQATT and CDR2 SNEGSKA (reference sequence). V gave up 4 bases and J gave up 1 base, with 15 bases separating them. The CDR3 has 15 amino acids. CDR3 region: CSAIPPSGRTDTQYF. The CDR3 bases are TGCAGTGCTATCCCCCCGAGCGGGCGCACAGATACGCAGTATTTT.

The genes are TRBV7-7 and TRBJ1-4, with D unclear. V lost 5 bases and J lost 5, with 9 bases in between. The germline V gene has CDR1 SSHAT and CDR2 FNYEAQ (reference sequence). The CDR3 spans 13 residues. This chain's CDR3 is CASSPRMNEKLFF. Written as DNA, the CDR3 is TGTGCCAGCAGCCCAAGGATGAATGAAAAACTGTTTTTT.

The rearrangement uses TRBV5-1 and TRBJ2-3; no firm D call. The CDR3 sequence is 13 residues long. CDR1 is SGHRS, CDR2 YFSETQ, per germline. The V gene lost 4 bases and the J gene lost 4 bases, with 10 bases spanning the gap. In DNA form, the CDR3 reads TGCGCCAGCAGCGTGAGAAATGCAGATACGCAGTATTTT. Translating gives CASSVRNADTQYF.

In its sample, this clonotype was seen a few times. This chain joins TRBV20-1 and TRBJ2-7; perhaps TRBD1 as D (8 bases). V was shortened by 5 bases and J by 4 bases, with 18 bases between the two germline ends. CDR1 and CDR2 (germline): DFQATT, SNEGSKA (reference sequence). The CDR3 covers 14 residues. The CDR3 DNA follows: TGCAGTGCTTCCCAGGGGGCCGGGGGGTACGAGCAGTACTTC. Amino acids: CSASQGAGGYEQYF.

This chain uses TRBV20-1 with TRBJ1-2; possible D gene TRBD1, 5 bases. V lost 2 bases and J 4 bases, leaving 11 bases between the germline ends. CDR3 length: 13 amino acids. Germline V CDR1 and CDR2: DFQATT, SNEGSKA (reference sequence). The CDR3, as DNA: TGCAGTGCTAGAACCGACAGTGTCTATGGCTACACCTTC. As protein: CSARTDSVYGYTF.

In this sample, this clonotype turned up a few times. This sequence joins TRBV29-1 and TRBJ2-3, with 7 bases fitting TRBD2. Per the germline V gene, CDR1 is SQVTM and CDR2 is ANQGSEA. The J segment lost 2 bases and the V segment lost 4 bases, leaving 6 bases of the junction unmatched. CDR3 length: 14 residues. This chain's CDR3 is CSVVRETVTDTQYF. The DNA of the CDR3 is TGCAGCGTTGTGCGGGAGACAGTCACAGATACGCAGTATTTT.

The chain has TRBV7-2 and TRBJ2-1; tentatively, D is TRBD1 (6 bases). The CDR3 has 14 amino acids. Germline CDR1 SGHTA, CDR2 FQGNSA. V lost 4 bases to trimming and J lost 3 bases, with 10 bases between them. CDR3 protein: CASSYMDSYNEQFF. CDR3 in DNA: TGTGCCAGCAGCTACATGGACAGCTACAATGAGCAGTTCTTC.